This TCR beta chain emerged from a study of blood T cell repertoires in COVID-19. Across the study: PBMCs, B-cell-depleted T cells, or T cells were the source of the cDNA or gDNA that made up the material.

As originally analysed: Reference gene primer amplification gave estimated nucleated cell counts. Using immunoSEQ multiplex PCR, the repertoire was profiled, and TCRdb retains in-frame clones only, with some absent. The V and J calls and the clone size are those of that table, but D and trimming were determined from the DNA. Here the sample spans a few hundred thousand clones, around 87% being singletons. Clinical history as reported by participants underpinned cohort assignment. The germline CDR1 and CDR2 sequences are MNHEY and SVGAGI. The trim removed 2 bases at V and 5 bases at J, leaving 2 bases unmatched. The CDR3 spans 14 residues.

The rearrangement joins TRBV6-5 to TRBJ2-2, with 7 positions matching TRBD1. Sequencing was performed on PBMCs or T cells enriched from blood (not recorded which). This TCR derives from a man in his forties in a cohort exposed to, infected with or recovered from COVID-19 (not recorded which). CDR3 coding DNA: TGTGCCAGCAGTTACGGGACAGCAACCGGGGAGCTGTTTTTT. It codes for CASSYGTATGELFF.